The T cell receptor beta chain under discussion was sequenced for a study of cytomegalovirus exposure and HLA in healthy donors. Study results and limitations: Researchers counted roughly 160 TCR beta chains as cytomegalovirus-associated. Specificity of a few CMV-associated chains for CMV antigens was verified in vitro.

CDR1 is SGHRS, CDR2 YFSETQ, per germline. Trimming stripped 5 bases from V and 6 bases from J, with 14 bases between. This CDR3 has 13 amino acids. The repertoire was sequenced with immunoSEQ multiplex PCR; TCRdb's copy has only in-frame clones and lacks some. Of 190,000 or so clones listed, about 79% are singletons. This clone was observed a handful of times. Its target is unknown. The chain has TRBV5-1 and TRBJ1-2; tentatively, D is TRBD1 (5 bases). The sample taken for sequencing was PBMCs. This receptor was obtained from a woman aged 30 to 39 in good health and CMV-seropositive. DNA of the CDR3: TGCGCCAGCAGGCCCCCCGGGACTCATGGCTACACCTTC. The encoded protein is CASRPPGTHGYTF.